This T cell receptor beta chain emerged from a study of CD8 T cells in Susac syndrome. Turning to the study itself: Patients with Susac syndrome, at blood draw, were therapy-naive, on corticosteroids, or on intravenous immunoglobulin alone.

The sequenced target, TCR beta, came from blood CD8+ and CD4+ T cells. TEMRA cells were enriched by FACS, while CD8+ and CD4+ T cells were obtained through a negative isolation that was performed magnetically. The RNA input was about 0.5 to 1 ug, and it was reverse transcribed with random hexamers. TCR beta CDR3 was amplified by immunoSEQ covering 54 Vbeta and 13 Jbeta. TCRdb redid the calling of the immunoSEQ multiplex PCR reads with MiXCR, one entry per CDR3 protein. The sample has just under 95,000 distinct CDR3 sequences, over 90% seen once. The sequenced material came from CD4+ T cells from PBMCs. The receptor comes from a human donor with Susac syndrome.

CDR3 sequence (DNA): TGCGCCAGCAGCTGGGGGCTCGAGGGTGAAGCTTTCTTT. Amino acid sequence: CASSWGLEGEAFF. The chain uses TRBV5-1 and TRBJ1-1; D might be TRBD1 (6 bases). CDR1 SGHRS and CDR2 YFSETQ come from the germline V gene. The CDR3 length is 13 residues. Trimming shortened V by 3 bases and J by 7 bases, and 13 bases separated the two germline ends. The variable domain in full, completed from reference TRBV5-1 and TRBJ1-1, reads KAGVTQTPRYLIKTRGQQVTLSCSPISGHRSVSWYQQTPGQGLQFLFEYFSETQRNKGNFPGRFSGRQFSNSRSEMNVSTLELGDSALYLCASSWGLEGEAFFGQGTRLTVV.